The source of this T cell receptor beta chain is a study of shared clonotypes between healthy human individuals. From germline, CDR1 is SGDLS and CDR2 YYNGEE. J gave up 9 bases and V 4 bases, and 7 bases lay outside the gene matches. This CDR3 has 15 residues. Sequenced by immunoSEQ multiplex PCR; TCRdb stores in-frame clones only, minus some. The profile covers some 530,000 clones, with 81% appearing a single time and about 13% taken by the ten largest. Recent vaccinations or acute infections were absent in the healthy HIV-negative adult donors. The chain carries TRBV9 and TRBJ2-1; 13 positions agree with TRBD2. The clonotype was recovered from a woman aged 35 to 49 in good health. Some clones in this sample may be carry-over from other donors' samples. Sequences were obtained from PBMCs. CDR3 sequence reads: CASSPGTSGTGEQFF. The CDR3, as DNA: TGTGCCAGCAGCCCCGGGACTAGCGGGACGGGTGAGCAGTTCTTC.